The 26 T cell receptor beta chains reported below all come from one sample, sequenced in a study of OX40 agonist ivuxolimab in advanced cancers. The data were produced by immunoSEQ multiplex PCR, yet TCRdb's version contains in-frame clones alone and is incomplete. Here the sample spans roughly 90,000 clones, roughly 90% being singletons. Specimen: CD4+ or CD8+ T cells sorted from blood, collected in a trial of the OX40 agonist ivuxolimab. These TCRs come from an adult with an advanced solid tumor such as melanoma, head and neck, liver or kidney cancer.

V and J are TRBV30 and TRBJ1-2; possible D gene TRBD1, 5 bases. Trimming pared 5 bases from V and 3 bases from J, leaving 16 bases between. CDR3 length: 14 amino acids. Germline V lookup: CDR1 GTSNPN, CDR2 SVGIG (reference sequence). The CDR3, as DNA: TGTGCCTGGGGTTTCGACAGTGGCGACTATGGCTACACCTTC. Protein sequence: CAWGFDSGDYGYTF.

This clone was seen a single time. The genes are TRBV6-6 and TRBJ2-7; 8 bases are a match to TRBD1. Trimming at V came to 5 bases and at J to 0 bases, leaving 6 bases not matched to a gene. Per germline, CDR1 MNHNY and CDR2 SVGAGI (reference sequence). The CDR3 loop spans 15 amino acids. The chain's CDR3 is CASSLGQGFSYEQYF. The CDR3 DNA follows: TGTGCCAGCAGTCTCGGACAGGGATTCTCCTACGAGCAGTACTTC.

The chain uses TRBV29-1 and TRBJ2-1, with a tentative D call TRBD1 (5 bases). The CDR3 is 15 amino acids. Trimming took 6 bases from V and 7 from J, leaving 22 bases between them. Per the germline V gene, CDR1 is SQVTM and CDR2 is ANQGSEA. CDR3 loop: CSVSRGADSRNEQFF. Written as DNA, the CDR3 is TGCAGCGTCTCGCGCGGCGCCGACAGTCGAAATGAGCAGTTCTTC.

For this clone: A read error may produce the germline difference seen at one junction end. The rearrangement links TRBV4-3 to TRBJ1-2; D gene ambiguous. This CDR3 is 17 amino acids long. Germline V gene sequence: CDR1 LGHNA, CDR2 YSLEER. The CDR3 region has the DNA TGCGCCAGCACCCAAATGGGAGGCTCGGGAATGGGCTATGGCTACACCTTC. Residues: CASTQMGGSGMGYGYTF.

CDR3 in DNA: TGTGCCAGCAGCTTGACCGGGACAGGGGGAAACTATGGCTACACCTTC. It is translated as CASSLTGTGGNYGYTF. This sequence joins TRBV7-3 and TRBJ1-2; 11 nucleotides match TRBD1. The CDR3 covers 16 residues. CDR1 is SGHTA, CDR2 FQGTGA, per germline. V lost 3 bases to trimming and J lost 2 bases; unmatched junction nucleotides: 5.

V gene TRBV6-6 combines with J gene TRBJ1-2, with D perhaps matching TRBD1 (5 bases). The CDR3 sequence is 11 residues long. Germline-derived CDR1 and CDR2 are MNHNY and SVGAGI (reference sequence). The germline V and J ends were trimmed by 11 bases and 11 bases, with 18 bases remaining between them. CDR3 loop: CAGGRLTEYTF. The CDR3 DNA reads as TGTGCCGGGGGACGGCTGACTGAGTACACCTTC.

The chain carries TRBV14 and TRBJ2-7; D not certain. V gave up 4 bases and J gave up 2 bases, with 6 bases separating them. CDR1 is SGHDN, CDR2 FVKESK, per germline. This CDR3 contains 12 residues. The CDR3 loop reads CASSRTTYEQYF. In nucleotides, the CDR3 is TGTGCCAGCAGCCGTACGACCTACGAGCAGTACTTC. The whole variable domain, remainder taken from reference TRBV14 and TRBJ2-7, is EAGVTQFPSHSVIEKGQTVTLRCDPISGHDNLYWYRRVMGKEIKFLLHFVKESKQDESGMPNNRFLAERTGGTYSTLKVQPAELEDSGVYFCASSRTTYEQYFGPGTRLTVT.

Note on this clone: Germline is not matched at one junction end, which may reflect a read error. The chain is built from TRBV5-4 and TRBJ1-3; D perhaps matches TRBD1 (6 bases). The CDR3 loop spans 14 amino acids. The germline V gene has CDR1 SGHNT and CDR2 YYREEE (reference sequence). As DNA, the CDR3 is TGTGCCAGCAGCCCGGGGGGGGCTGGGAACACCATATATTTT. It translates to CASSPGGAGNTIYF.

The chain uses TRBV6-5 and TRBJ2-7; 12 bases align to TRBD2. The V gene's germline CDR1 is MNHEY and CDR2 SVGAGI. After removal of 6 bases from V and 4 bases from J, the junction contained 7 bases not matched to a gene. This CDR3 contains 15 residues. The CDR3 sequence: CASRWTSGASYEQYF. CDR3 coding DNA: TGTGCCAGCAGGTGGACTAGCGGGGCGAGTTACGAGCAGTACTTC.

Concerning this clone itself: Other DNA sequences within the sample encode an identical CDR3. CDR3 loop: CASSLGQETQYF. The CDR3 bases are TGCGCCAGCAGCTTGGGTCAGGAGACCCAGTACTTC. The V call is TRBV5-1, the J call TRBJ2-5; D unresolved. The CDR3 has 12 residues. CDR1 is SGHRS and CDR2 is YFSETQ in the germline V gene. Trimming removed 0 bases at V and 5 bases at J, with 5 bases between.

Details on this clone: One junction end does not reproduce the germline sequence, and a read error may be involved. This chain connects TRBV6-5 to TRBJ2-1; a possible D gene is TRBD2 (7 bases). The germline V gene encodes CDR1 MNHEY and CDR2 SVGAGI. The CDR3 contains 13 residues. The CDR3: CASSYSGGLRFLF. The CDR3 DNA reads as TGTGCCAGCAGTTACTCGGGGGGGCTTCGGTTTCTCTTC.

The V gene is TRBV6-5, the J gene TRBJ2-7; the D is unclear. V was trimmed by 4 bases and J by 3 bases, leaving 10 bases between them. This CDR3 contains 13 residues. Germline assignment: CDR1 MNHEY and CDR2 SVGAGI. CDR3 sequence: CASSSPSHYEQYF. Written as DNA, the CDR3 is TGTGCCAGCAGTTCACCCTCCCACTACGAGCAGTACTTC.

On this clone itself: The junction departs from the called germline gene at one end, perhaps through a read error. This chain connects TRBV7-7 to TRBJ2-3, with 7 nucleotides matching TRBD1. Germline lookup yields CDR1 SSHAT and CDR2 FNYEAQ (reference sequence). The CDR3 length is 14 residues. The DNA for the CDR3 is TGTGCTAGCAGCTCGACAGGGATAACAGATACGCAGTATTTT. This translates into CASSSTGITDTQYF.

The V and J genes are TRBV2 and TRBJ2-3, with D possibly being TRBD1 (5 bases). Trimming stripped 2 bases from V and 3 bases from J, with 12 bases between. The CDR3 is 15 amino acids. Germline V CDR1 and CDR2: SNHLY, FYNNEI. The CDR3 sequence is CASSEQGPLTDTQYF. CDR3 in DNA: TGTGCCAGCAGTGAACAGGGCCCCTTAACAGATACGCAGTATTTT.

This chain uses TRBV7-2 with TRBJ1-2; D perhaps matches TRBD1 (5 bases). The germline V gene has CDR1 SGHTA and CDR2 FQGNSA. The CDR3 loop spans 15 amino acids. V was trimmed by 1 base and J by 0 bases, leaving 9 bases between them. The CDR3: CASSLVAGPNYGYTF. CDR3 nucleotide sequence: TGTGCCAGCAGCTTAGTCGCAGGGCCTAACTATGGCTACACCTTC. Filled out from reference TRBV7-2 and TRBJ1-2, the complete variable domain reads GAGVSQSPSNKVTEKGKDVELRCDPISGHTALYWYRQSLGQGLEFLIYFQGNSAPDKSGLPSDRFSAERTGGSVSTLTIQRTQQEDSAVYLCASSLVAGPNYGYTFGSGTRLTVV.

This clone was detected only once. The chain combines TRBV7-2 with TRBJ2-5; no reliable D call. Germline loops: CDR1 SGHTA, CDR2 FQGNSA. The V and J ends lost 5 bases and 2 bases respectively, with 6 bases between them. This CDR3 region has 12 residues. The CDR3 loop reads CASSPWQETQYF. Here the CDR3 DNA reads TGTGCCAGCAGCCCTTGGCAAGAGACCCAGTACTTC.

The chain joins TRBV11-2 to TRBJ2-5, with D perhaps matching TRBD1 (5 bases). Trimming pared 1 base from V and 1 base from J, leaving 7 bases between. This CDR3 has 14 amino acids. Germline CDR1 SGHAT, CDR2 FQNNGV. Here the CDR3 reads CASSLGQIQETQYF. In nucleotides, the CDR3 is TGTGCCAGCAGCTTAGGACAGATCCAAGAGACCCAGTACTTC.

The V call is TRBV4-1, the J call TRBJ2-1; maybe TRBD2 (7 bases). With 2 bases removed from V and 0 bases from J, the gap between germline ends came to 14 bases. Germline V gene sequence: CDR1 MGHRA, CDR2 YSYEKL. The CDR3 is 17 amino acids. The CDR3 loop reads CASSQNARGASYNEQFF. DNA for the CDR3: TGCGCCAGCAGCCAAAACGCCCGGGGGGCCTCCTACAATGAGCAGTTCTTC.

CDR3 sequence (DNA): TGTGCCAGCAGCGCGGCAGGGGGGACTGAAGCTTTCTTT. Its translation: CASSAAGGTEAFF. J is TRBJ1-1 and V is TRBV5-5, with 7 bases lining up with TRBD1. Trimming at V came to 4 bases and at J to 5 bases, leaving 5 bases not matched to a gene. Germline V lookup: CDR1 SGHKS, CDR2 YYEKEE (reference sequence). This CDR3 spans 13 amino acids.

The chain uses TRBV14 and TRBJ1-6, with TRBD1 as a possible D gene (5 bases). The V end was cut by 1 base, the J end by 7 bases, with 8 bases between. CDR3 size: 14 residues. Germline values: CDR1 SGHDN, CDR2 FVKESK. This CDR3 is CASSQGGRNSPLHF. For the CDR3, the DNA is TGTGCCAGCAGCCAAGGGGGCCGAAATTCACCCCTCCACTTT.

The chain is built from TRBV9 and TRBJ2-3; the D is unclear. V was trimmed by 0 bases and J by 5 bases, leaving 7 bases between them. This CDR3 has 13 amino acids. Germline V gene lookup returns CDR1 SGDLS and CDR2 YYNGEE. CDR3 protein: CASSVGFLDTQYF. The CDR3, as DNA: TGTGCCAGCAGCGTAGGATTTTTAGATACGCAGTATTTT.

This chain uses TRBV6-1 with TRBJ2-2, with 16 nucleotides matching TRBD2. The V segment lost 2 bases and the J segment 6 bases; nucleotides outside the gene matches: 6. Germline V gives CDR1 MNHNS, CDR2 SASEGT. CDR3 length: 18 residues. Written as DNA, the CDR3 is TGTGCCAGCAGTGAACGGGGACTAGCGGGGGGGTTCCCCGGGGAGCTGTTTTTT. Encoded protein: CASSERGLAGGFPGELFF.

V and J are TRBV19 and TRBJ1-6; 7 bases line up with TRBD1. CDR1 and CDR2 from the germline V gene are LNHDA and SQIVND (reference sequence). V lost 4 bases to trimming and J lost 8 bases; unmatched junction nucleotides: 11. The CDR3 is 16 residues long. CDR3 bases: TGTGCCAGTAGTAGAGCCGGGACAGAGTATTATTCACCCCTCCACTTT. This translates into CASSRAGTEYYSPLHF.

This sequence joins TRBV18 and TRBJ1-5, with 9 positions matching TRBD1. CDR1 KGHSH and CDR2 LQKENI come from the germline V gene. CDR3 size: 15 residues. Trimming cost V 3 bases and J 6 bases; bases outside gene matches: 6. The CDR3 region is CASSPTGGSGQPQHF. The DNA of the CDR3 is TGTGCCAGCTCACCTACAGGGGGCTCGGGTCAGCCCCAGCATTTT.

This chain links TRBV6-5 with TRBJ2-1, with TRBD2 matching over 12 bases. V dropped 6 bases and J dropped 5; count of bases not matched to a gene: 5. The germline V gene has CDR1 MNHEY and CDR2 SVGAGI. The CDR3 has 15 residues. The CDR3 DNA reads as TGTGCCAGCAGAGCTAGCGGGGGGGCCCACAATGAGCAGTTCTTC. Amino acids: CASRASGGAHNEQFF.

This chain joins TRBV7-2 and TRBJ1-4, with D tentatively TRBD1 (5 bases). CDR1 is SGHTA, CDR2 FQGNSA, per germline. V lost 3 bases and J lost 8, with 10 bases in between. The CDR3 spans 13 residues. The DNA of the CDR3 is TGTGCCAGCAGCTTCGATCGGGGCGAAAAACTGTTTTTT. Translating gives CASSFDRGEKLFF.